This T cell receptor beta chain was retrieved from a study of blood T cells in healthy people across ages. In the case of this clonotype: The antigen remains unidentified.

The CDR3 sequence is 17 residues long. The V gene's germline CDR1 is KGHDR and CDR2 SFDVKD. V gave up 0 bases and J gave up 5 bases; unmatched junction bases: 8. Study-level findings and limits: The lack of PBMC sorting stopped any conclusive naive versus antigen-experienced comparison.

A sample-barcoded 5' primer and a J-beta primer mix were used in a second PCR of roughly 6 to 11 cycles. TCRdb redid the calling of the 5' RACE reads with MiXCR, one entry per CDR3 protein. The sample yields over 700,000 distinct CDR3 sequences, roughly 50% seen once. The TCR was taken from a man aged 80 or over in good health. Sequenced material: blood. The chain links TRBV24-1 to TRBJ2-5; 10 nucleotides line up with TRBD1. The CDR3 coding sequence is TGTGCCACCAGTGATTTGGGAGGACAGGGGGATAGGGAGACCCAGTACTTC. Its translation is CATSDLGGQGDRETQYF.